The 19 T cell receptor beta chains listed next were all sequenced from one sample in a study of glioma-infiltrating T cells. Amplification of TCR alpha and beta CDR3 regions from RNA used iRepertoire nested multiplex PCR. A single record per CDR3 protein comes from TCRdb applying MiXCR to the multiplex PCR reads. The sample includes about 89,000 distinct CDR3 sequences, about 25% of them seen just once. What was sequenced was glioma tissue, nonneoplastic brain tissue, or PBMCs (not recorded which). These receptor sequences come from a human donor with low-grade glioma or glioblastoma, undergoing nonglioma brain surgery, or in good health (not recorded which).

In regard to this clonotype: This could be a read error, since a much larger clone is one nucleotide away. The rearrangement joins TRBV18 to TRBJ2-3; D might be TRBD2 (6 bases). Germline V gene sequence: CDR1 KGHSH, CDR2 LQKENI. CDR3 size: 14 residues. The CDR3 loop is CASSPPGGTDTKYF. The DNA for the CDR3 is TGTGCCAGCTCACCACCGGGAGGCACAGATACGAAGTATTTT.

This clonotype was seen ten or more times. The genes are TRBV19 and TRBJ2-7; no firm D call. CDR1 and CDR2 from the germline V gene are LNHDA and SQIVND (reference sequence). CDR3 size: 15 residues. Trimming took off 1 base at V and 1 base at J, with 11 bases between the two ends. CDR3 sequence reads: CASSIGQDPSYEQYF. The CDR3 coding sequence is TGTGCCAGTAGTATAGGGCAGGACCCGTCCTACGAGCAGTACTTC.

In its sample, this clonotype was seen many times. The chain recombines TRBV6-1 with TRBJ1-2; possible D gene TRBD1, 5 bases. The CDR3 extends over 12 amino acids. V was shortened by 6 bases and J by 4 bases, with 9 bases between the two germline ends. Germline lookup yields CDR1 MNHNS and CDR2 SASEGT. The CDR3 nucleotides read TGTGCCAGCAGAACAGGCGCCTATGGCTACACCTTC. Its protein is CASRTGAYGYTF.

This clonotype was seen ten or more times. This chain joins TRBV10-1 and TRBJ1-5; D perhaps matches TRBD1 (5 bases). Deletions cut 0 bases from V and 15 bases from J, with 15 bases between. Germline CDR1 and CDR2: WNHNN and SYGVQD (reference sequence). CDR3 length: 13 amino acids. The CDR3 loop reads CASSESTSRGVHF. CDR3 nucleotides: TGCGCCAGCAGTGAGTCGACCTCCCGAGGGGTGCATTTT.

This clonotype was found many times. The chain recombines TRBV19 with TRBJ1-5; D call uncertain. The germline gives CDR1 LNHDA, CDR2 SQIVND (reference sequence). This CDR3 has 13 residues. Trimming cost V 6 bases and J 6 bases, with 12 bases left between them. The DNA of the CDR3 is TGTGCCAGTAGCGACCAGGCTGCTCAGCCCCAGCATTTT. Translation: CASSDQAAQPQHF.

This clonotype was seen at least ten times. The V call is TRBV20-1, the J call TRBJ2-5, with 8 bases that match TRBD2. This CDR3 has 13 residues. V gave up 6 bases and J gave up 6 bases; unmatched junction bases: 9. Germline CDR1 DFQATT, CDR2 SNEGSKA (reference sequence). CDR3 in DNA: TGCAGTGCCCCGACTAGCGCCCCAAAGACCCAGTACTTC. Its protein is CSAPTSAPKTQYF.

This clonotype was observed at least ten times. This rearrangement joins TRBV20-1 to TRBJ1-5; 7 bases match TRBD1. Germline CDR1 is DFQATT and CDR2 is SNEGSKA (reference sequence). This CDR3 is 14 amino acids long. The V and J ends lost 6 bases and 4 bases, in that order; junction bases with no gene match: 9. CDR3 in amino acids: CSANSGTENQPQHF. The CDR3, as DNA: TGCAGTGCGAATTCTGGGACAGAGAATCAGCCCCAGCATTTT.

There are a few counts of this clonotype. A read error may explain this, as a much larger clone is one base away. The CDR3: CAISAGTGLGYTF. Written as DNA, the CDR3 is TGTGCCATCAGTGCCGGGACAGGGCTTGGCTACACCTTC. This sequence joins TRBV10-3 and TRBJ1-2; TRBD1 aligns across 9 bases. The germline V gene has CDR1 ENHRY and CDR2 SYGVKD. The CDR3 is 13 amino acids. The V gene end was trimmed by 4 bases and the J gene end by 7 bases; junction bases not matched to a gene: 4.

This clonotype was counted ten times or more. The V and J genes are TRBV15 and TRBJ2-3; possibly TRBD2 for D (6 bases). Germline loops: CDR1 LNHNV, CDR2 YYDKDF (reference sequence). The germline V and J ends were trimmed by 1 base and 0 bases, with 11 bases remaining between them. This CDR3 contains 16 residues. Here the CDR3 DNA reads TGTGCCACCAGCAGAGGGGCTAGCGCAAGCACAGATACGCAGTATTTT. Amino acid sequence: CATSRGASASTDTQYF.

This clonotype was detected many times. The V and J genes are TRBV7-9 and TRBJ1-5; D remains unclear. Deletions cut 1 base from V and 5 bases from J, with 9 bases between. Per the germline V gene, CDR1 is SEHNR and CDR2 is FQNEAQ (reference sequence). CDR3 length: 14 amino acids. CDR3 DNA sequence: TGTGCCAGCAGCTTAGGGGTTGGGGATCAGCCCCAGCATTTT. It specifies CASSLGVGDQPQHF.

This clonotype came up many times. The J gene is TRBJ2-1, the V gene TRBV6-1; 8 bases align to TRBD1. The J segment lost 7 bases and the V segment lost 7 bases, leaving 9 bases of the junction unmatched. The CDR3 has 14 amino acids. Germline V lookup: CDR1 MNHNS, CDR2 SASEGT. The CDR3 is CASKGQVSQNEQFF. The CDR3 nucleotides are TGTGCCAGCAAGGGACAGGTATCCCAAAATGAGCAGTTCTTC.

In this sample, this clonotype turned up many times. The V and J genes are TRBV7-2 and TRBJ2-1; D call uncertain. The germline CDR1 and CDR2 sequences are SGHTA and FQGNSA. This CDR3 has 16 residues. V was trimmed by 5 bases and J by 0 bases, leaving 14 bases between them. This CDR3 is CASSPRLSRSYNEQFF. As DNA, the CDR3 is TGTGCCAGCAGCCCCCGCTTATCCCGCTCCTACAATGAGCAGTTCTTC.

This clonotype was found a few times. The chain couples TRBV5-1 to TRBJ1-1, with 7 bases matching TRBD1. This CDR3 comprises 16 residues. Germline V gives CDR1 SGHRS, CDR2 YFSETQ. J lost 1 base, V lost 0 bases, and 6 bases had no gene match. The CDR3 DNA reads TGCGCCAGCAGCTTGGTAGCAGGGGGACCGAACACTGAAGCTTTCTTT. This codes for CASSLVAGGPNTEAFF.

This clonotype was seen just once. The chain employs TRBV11-2 and TRBJ2-5; weak D call: TRBD2 (5 bases). Germline V lookup: CDR1 SGHAT, CDR2 FQNNGV. This CDR3 is 14 amino acids long. V lost 5 bases and J lost 5, with 15 bases in between. CDR3 region: CASSGFTSAETQYF. The CDR3 nucleotides are TGTGCCAGCAGCGGGTTCACTAGTGCGGAGACCCAGTACTTC.

This clonotype was detected only a few times. J is TRBJ2-3 and V is TRBV29-1, with D possibly TRBD2 on 7 matching bases. Germline V gene lookup returns CDR1 SQVTM and CDR2 ANQGSEA. CDR3 length: 14 amino acids. V was clipped by 4 bases and J by 2 bases, with 13 bases between them. CDR3 sequence reads: CSVGGLADTDTQYF. Here the CDR3 DNA reads TGCAGCGTTGGGGGGCTAGCGGACACAGATACGCAGTATTTT.

The chain is built from TRBV3-1 and TRBJ2-1; D possibly uses TRBD1 or TRBD2 (5 bases each). V gave up 1 base and J gave up 12 bases, with 16 bases separating them. The CDR3 runs 14 residues. Germline V lookup: CDR1 LGHDT, CDR2 YNNKEL (reference sequence). Here the CDR3 DNA reads TGTGCCAGCAGCCAAGCACTAGGAATGGGGGTGCAGTTCTTC. This codes for CASSQALGMGVQFF.

This clonotype was seen a handful of times. A read error may produce the germline difference seen at one junction end. The chain uses TRBV7-6 and TRBJ2-1; D perhaps matches TRBD2 (5 bases). The CDR3 has 12 residues. Germline CDR1 SGHVS, CDR2 FNYEAQ. CDR3 DNA sequence: TGTGCCGGCAGCACCCCAGAGGGTGAGCAGTTCTTC. Residues: CAGSTPEGEQFF. Full variable domain (remainder filled in from reference TRBV7-6 and TRBJ2-1): GAGVSQSPRYKVTKRGQDVALRCDPISGHVSLYWYRQALGQGPEFLTYFNYEAQQDKSGLPNDRFSAERPEGSISTLTIQRTEQRDSAMYRCAGSTPEGEQFFGPGTRLTVL.

This clonotype was counted ten times or more. The gene calls are TRBV2 and TRBJ1-1; D unclear. V was clipped by 8 bases and J by 4 bases, with 14 bases between them. This CDR3 is built from 13 residues. Germline CDR1 is SNHLY and CDR2 is FYNNEI. The CDR3 DNA sequence: TGTGCCAGCGGCGTTTCGGAGGCCACTGAAGCTTTCTTT. This encodes CASGVSEATEAFF. Full variable domain (rest looked up from reference TRBV2 and TRBJ1-1): EPEVTQTPSHQVTQMGQEVILRCVPISNHLYFYWYRQILGQKVEFLVSFYNNEISEKSEIFDDQFSVERPDGSNFTLKIRSTKLEDSAMYFCASGVSEATEAFFGQGTRLTVV.

The chain joins TRBV2 to TRBJ2-6; perhaps TRBD1 as D (5 bases). The V end lost 5 bases, the J end lost 3 bases, and 8 bases lay between the germline ends. From germline, CDR1 is SNHLY and CDR2 FYNNEI. The CDR3 is 14 amino acids. In DNA, the CDR3 is TGTGCCAGCAGTCTGACAGTTGGGGCCAACGTCCTGACTTTC. Protein: CASSLTVGANVLTF.